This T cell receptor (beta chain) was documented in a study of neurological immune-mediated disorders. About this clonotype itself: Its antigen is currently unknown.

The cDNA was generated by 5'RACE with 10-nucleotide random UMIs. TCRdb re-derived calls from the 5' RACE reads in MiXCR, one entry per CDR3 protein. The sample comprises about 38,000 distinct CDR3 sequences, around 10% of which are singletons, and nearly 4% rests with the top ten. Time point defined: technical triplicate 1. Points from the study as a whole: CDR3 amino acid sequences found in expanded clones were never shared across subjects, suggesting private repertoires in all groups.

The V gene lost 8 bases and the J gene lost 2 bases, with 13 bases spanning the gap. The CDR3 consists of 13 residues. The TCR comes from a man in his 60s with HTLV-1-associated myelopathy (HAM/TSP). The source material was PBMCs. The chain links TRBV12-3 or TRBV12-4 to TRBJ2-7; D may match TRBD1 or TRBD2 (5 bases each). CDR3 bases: TGTGCCAGCGCCCGGGACCGAGCCTACGAGCAGTACTTC. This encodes CASARDRAYEQYF.